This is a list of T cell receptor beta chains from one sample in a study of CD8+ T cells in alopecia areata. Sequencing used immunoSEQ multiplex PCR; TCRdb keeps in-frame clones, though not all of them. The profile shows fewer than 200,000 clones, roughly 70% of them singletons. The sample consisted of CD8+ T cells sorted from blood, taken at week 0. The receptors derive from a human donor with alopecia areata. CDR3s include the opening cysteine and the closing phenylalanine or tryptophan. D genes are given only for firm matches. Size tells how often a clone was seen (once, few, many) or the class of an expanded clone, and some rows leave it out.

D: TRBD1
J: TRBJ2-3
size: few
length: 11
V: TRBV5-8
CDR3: CASSWTGSQYF
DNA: TGTGCCAGCAGCTGGACAGGGTCCCAGTATTTT

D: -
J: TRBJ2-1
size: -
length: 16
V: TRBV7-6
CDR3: CASSFHRENPYNEQFF
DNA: TGTGCCAGCAGCTTTCATCGGGAGAACCCCTACAATGAGCAGTTCTTC

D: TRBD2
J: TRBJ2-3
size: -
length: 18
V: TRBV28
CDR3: CASSLPRLAGGQTDTQYF
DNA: TGTGCCAGCAGTTTACCCAGACTAGCGGGGGGGCAGACAGATACGCAGTATTTT

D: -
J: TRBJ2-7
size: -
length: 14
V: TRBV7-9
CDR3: CASSPSGRGYEQYF
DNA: TGTGCCAGCAGCCCGTCGGGCAGGGGCTACGAGCAGTACTTC

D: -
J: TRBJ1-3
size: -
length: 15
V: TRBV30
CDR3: CAWSVTVDSGNTIYF
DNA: TGTGCCTGGAGTGTAACCGTGGACTCTGGAAACACCATATATTTT

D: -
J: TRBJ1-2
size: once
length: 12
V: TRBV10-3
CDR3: CAIRTASGGYTF
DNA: TGTGCCATCAGGACAGCGTCAGGGGGCTACACCTTC

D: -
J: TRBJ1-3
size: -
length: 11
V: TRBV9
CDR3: CASAFGNTIYF
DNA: TGTGCCAGCGCATTCGGAAACACCATATATTTT

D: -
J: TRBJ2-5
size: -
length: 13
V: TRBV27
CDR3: CASRRASRETQYF
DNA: TGTGCCAGCAGAAGGGCTAGCAGGGAGACCCAGTACTTC

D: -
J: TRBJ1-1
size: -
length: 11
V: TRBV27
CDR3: CAVGTNTEAFF
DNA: TGTGCCGTCGGGACGAACACTGAAGCTTTCTTT

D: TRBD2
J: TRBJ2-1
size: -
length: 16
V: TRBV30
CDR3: CAWSDPAGGSYNEQFF
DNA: TGTGCCTGGAGTGATCCAGCGGGGGGTTCCTACAATGAGCAGTTCTTC

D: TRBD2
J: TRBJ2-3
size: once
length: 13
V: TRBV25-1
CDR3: CASIAGGPDTQYF
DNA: TGTGCCAGCATAGCGGGGGGGCCCGATACGCAGTATTTT

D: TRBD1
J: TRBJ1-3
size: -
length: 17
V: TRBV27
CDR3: CASSITGQRNLRNTIYF
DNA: TGTGCCAGCAGTATCACGGGACAGCGGAACCTACGAAACACCATATATTTT

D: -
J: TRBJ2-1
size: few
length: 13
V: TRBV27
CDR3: CASSDGVWDEQFF
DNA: TGTGCCAGCAGTGACGGGGTGTGGGATGAGCAGTTCTTC

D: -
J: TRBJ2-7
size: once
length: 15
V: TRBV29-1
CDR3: CSVEAVTGVGGEQYF
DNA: TGCAGCGTTGAAGCGGTGACAGGCGTGGGAGGAGAGCAGTACTTC

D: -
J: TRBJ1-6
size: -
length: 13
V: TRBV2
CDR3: CASRGQFNSPLHF
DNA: TGTGCCAGCAGAGGACAGTTCAATTCACCCCTCCACTTT

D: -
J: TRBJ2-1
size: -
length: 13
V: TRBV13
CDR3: CASSPPPAGEQFF
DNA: TGTGCCAGCAGCCCCCCGCCGGCCGGGGAGCAGTTCTTC

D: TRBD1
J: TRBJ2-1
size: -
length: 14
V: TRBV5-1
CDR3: CASSFRTGFNEQFF
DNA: TGCGCCAGCAGCTTCCGGACAGGGTTCAATGAGCAGTTCTTC

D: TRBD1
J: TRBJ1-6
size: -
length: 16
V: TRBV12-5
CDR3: CASGKTGAPMVSPLHF
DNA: TGTGCTAGTGGGAAGACAGGGGCACCTATGGTATCACCCCTCCACTTT

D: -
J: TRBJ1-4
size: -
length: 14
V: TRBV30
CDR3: CAWSPGNFGEKLFF
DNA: TGTGCCTGGAGCCCCGGAAATTTTGGGGAAAAACTGTTTTTT

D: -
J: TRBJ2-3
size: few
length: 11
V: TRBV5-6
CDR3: CASSLGNTQYF
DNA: TGTGCCAGCAGCTTGGGGAATACGCAGTATTTT

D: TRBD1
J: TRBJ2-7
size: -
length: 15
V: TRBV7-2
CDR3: CASSPRDRGTYEQYF
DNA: TGTGCCAGCAGCCCAAGGGACAGGGGGACCTACGAGCAGTACTTC

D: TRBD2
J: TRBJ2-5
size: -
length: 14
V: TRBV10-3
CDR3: CATVAGALGETQYF
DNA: TGTGCCACCGTCGCGGGAGCCCTTGGGGAGACCCAGTACTTC